A single sample gave rise to the 17 T cell receptor beta chains below, sequenced in a study of cytomegalovirus exposure and HLA in healthy donors. Amplification used 60 Vbeta primers and 13 Jbeta primers. Data came from immunoSEQ multiplex PCR; TCRdb stores just in-frame clones and leaves some out. The table has 200,000 to 250,000 clones, about 85% seen once; the top ten hold around 1.2%. Material: PBMCs. These receptors originate from a human donor in good health.

A few counts support this clone. This chain connects TRBV6-5 to TRBJ2-7, with D possibly being TRBD1 (6 bases). V lost 6 bases, J lost 3 bases, and 18 bases lay in between. The CDR3 length is 15 residues. CDR1 is MNHEY and CDR2 is SVGAGI in the germline V gene. The CDR3 sequence: CASRLVVQGIYEQYF. For the CDR3, the DNA is TGTGCCAGCAGGTTGGTGGTACAGGGTATCTACGAGCAGTACTTC.

V is TRBV9 and J is TRBJ2-5; 8 bases match TRBD1. Trimming took 3 bases from V and 7 from J; bases not matched to a gene: 11. Germline CDR1 is SGDLS and CDR2 is YYNGEE. CDR3 length: 15 residues. CDR3 sequence reads: CASSATTGTGGTQYF. The CDR3 DNA sequence: TGTGCCAGCAGCGCTACTACCGGGACAGGCGGGACCCAGTACTTC. Full variable domain (outside the CDR3, taken from reference TRBV9 and TRBJ2-5): DSGVTQTPKHLITATGQRVTLRCSPRSGDLSVYWYQQSLDQGLQFLIQYYNGEERAKGNILERFSAQQFPDLHSELNLSSLELGDSALYFCASSATTGTGGTQYFGPGTRLLVL.

This sequence joins TRBV27 and TRBJ2-7; D not certain. Germline CDR1 and CDR2: MNHEY and SMNVEV (reference sequence). Trimming pared 2 bases from V and 3 bases from J, leaving 2 bases between. CDR3 length equals 11 residues. The CDR3 is CASSLRYEQYF. CDR3 in DNA: TGTGCCAGCAGTTTACGCTACGAGCAGTACTTC.

This sequence joins TRBV2 and TRBJ2-7; the match to TRBD2 covers 12 bases. Unmatched junction bases numbered 6, after V lost 10 bases and J lost 5 bases. Per the germline V gene, CDR1 is SNHLY and CDR2 is FYNNEI. CDR3 length equals 13 residues. In DNA form, the CDR3 reads TGTGCCACCAGACTAGCGGGAGTGGACGAGCAGTACTTC. Its protein product is CATRLAGVDEQYF.

The J gene is TRBJ2-2, the V gene TRBV7-6, with a tentative D call TRBD2 (5 bases). V lost 6 bases and J 6 bases, leaving 14 bases between the germline ends. The CDR3 consists of 14 residues. The germline V gene encodes CDR1 SGHVS and CDR2 FNYEAQ. As DNA, the CDR3 is TGTGCCAGCAGAGGCGGGTGGCCGCCCGGGGAGCTGTTTTTT. Amino acid sequence: CASRGGWPPGELFF.

The CDR3 DNA sequence: TGCGCCAGTACGGGGACAGGCTCCTACAATGAGCAGTTCTTC. It codes for CASTGTGSYNEQFF. The chain links TRBV4-1 to TRBJ2-1; the match to TRBD1 covers 8 bases. V was clipped by 9 bases and J by 0 bases; unmatched bases: 4. The CDR3 runs 14 residues. Germline V gene lookup returns CDR1 MGHRA and CDR2 YSYEKL.

This chain links TRBV28 with TRBJ1-2; D is perhaps TRBD1 (6 bases). Trimming shortened V by 6 bases and J by 5 bases, and 16 bases separated the two germline ends. CDR3 length equals 14 residues. Germline-derived CDR1 and CDR2 are MDHEN and SYDVKM. The CDR3 DNA reads TGTGCCAGCAGCTATCAAGACAGGAAATATGGCTACACCTTC. Amino acids: CASSYQDRKYGYTF.

About this clone itself: Other DNA sequences from this sample encode an identical CDR3 as well. V is TRBV6-1 and J is TRBJ2-3; TRBD1 is a possible D gene (6 bases). The V gene's germline CDR1 is MNHNS and CDR2 SASEGT. Trimming stripped 4 bases from V and 1 base from J, with 12 bases between. The CDR3 length is 15 residues. CDR3 bases: TGTGCCAGCAGTGTAGAGGGGGTCGGCACAGATACGCAGTATTTT. Protein sequence: CASSVEGVGTDTQYF.

The rearrangement joins TRBV6-5 to TRBJ2-7; TRBD1 agrees at 9 bases. Germline values: CDR1 MNHEY, CDR2 SVGAGI. The CDR3 sequence is 13 residues long. The ends lost 2 bases at V and 6 bases at J; junction bases unmatched: 2. CDR3 region: CASSYGTGSEQYF. The CDR3 DNA reads TGTGCCAGCAGTTACGGGACAGGGTCCGAGCAGTACTTC.

The chain couples TRBV29-1 to TRBJ2-1, with D unresolved. Trimming left V 4 bases short and J 5 bases short, with 3 bases between. Germline CDR1 SQVTM, CDR2 ANQGSEA. The CDR3 covers 10 residues. In nucleotides, the CDR3 is TGCAGCGTTGCGGACAATGAGCAGTTCTTC. Protein product: CSVADNEQFF.

CDR3 residues: CASSSRGQGEVKETQYF. The CDR3 DNA sequence: TGTGCCAGCAGCTCCAGAGGACAGGGGGAAGTAAAAGAGACCCAGTACTTC. The V gene is TRBV7-9, the J gene TRBJ2-5, with 10 bases lining up with TRBD1. The V and J ends lost 4 bases and 3 bases, in that order; junction bases with no gene match: 11. CDR3 length: 17 residues. Germline V CDR1 and CDR2: SEHNR, FQNEAQ (reference sequence).

The chain carries TRBV6-5 and TRBJ1-6, with 7 positions matching TRBD1. CDR1 MNHEY and CDR2 SVGAGI come from the germline V gene. Unmatched junction bases numbered 5, after V lost 2 bases and J lost 10 bases. The CDR3 contains 14 residues. The DNA for the CDR3 is TGTGCCAGCAGTTACAGGGGGCGTTGGTCACCCCTCCACTTT. It codes for CASSYRGRWSPLHF.

The chain recombines TRBV21-1 with TRBJ2-3; the D segment call TRBD2 is taken from the table without a DNA check. TRBV21-1 is a recognized pseudogene. This CDR3 has 17 amino acids. This chain's CDR3 is CASSKGGDCLSTDTQYF. The CDR3 DNA is TGTGCCAGCAGCAAAGGGGGGGACTGCCTCAGCACAGATACGCAGTATTTT.

The chain recombines TRBV2 with TRBJ2-5, with D perhaps matching TRBD1 (6 bases). Trimming pared 8 bases from V and 3 bases from J, leaving 16 bases between. The CDR3 spans 14 residues. Germline V gene data show CDR1 as SNHLY and CDR2 as FYNNEI. The CDR3 loop is CASRDTLGKETQYF. CDR3 in DNA: TGTGCCAGCCGGGACACCTTAGGGAAAGAGACCCAGTACTTC.

The chain couples TRBV27 to TRBJ2-5, with D possibly matching TRBD1 (5 bases). Per the germline V gene, CDR1 is MNHEY and CDR2 is SMNVEV (reference sequence). The CDR3 extends over 13 amino acids. V lost 3 bases and J lost 1, with 6 bases in between. As DNA, the CDR3 is TGTGCCAGCAGTTTTAGGGGCCAAGAGACCCAGTACTTC. Encoded protein: CASSFRGQETQYF.

V gene TRBV2 combines with J gene TRBJ2-5; TRBD2 matches at 10 bases. CDR1 and CDR2 (germline): SNHLY, FYNNEI. The trim removed 10 bases at V and 2 bases at J, leaving 7 bases unmatched. The CDR3 totals 14 residues. CDR3 sequence: CATRTSGIQETQYF. The DNA for the CDR3 is TGTGCCACCAGGACTAGCGGAATACAAGAGACCCAGTACTTC.

The V and J genes are TRBV12-5 and TRBJ1-3; TRBD1 matches at 8 bases. This CDR3 contains 17 residues. Looked up from germline, CDR1 is LGHNT and CDR2 is FRNRAP. Trimming took 0 bases from V and 4 from J; bases not matched to a gene: 8. The CDR3 is CASGLVLQGANGNTIYF. In nucleotides, the CDR3 is TGTGCTAGTGGTTTGGTATTGCAGGGGGCTAACGGAAACACCATATATTTT. The full variable domain, its missing parts supplied by reference TRBV12-5 and TRBJ1-3, is DARVTQTPRHKVTEMGQEVTMRCQPILGHNTVFWYRQTMMQGLELLAYFRNRAPLDDSGMPKDRFSAEMPDATLATLKIQPSEPRDSAVYFCASGLVLQGANGNTIYFGEGSWLTVV.